Shown below are 19 T cell receptor beta chains from a single sample sequenced in a study of T cell repertoires in cytomegalovirus infection. These receptors' antigens are unknown. MiXCR was run by TCRdb on the reads, yielding one entry per CDR3 protein. The sample includes around 900,000 distinct CDR3 sequences, more than 25% seen only once; the top ten take roughly 13%. The material sequenced was cultured CD8+ T cells from PBMCs, taken from culture after CMV antigen stimulation. These receptors all stem from a human donor in good health (CMV status not recorded). Some clones in this sample may be carry-over from other donors' samples.

The J gene is TRBJ2-5, the V gene TRBV13; D is perhaps TRBD2 (5 bases). Germline V gene sequence: CDR1 PRHDT, CDR2 FYEKMQ (reference sequence). The CDR3 runs 13 residues. V dropped 5 bases and J dropped 5 bases, with 12 bases sitting between them. The CDR3 reads CASSPGILETQYF. In DNA form, the CDR3 reads TGTGCCAGCAGCCCCGGGATTCTTGAGACCCAGTACTTC.

This clonotype was observed a few times. V is TRBV7-9 and J is TRBJ2-3, with D perhaps assigned TRBD1 or TRBD2 (5 bases each). Between the trimmed V and J ends, which lost 8 bases and 3 bases, there was a span of 15 bases. The CDR3 sequence is 14 residues long. The V gene's germline CDR1 is SEHNR and CDR2 FQNEAQ (reference sequence). CDR3 DNA sequence: TGTGCCAGCGCTTTTTCAGGGAGTACAGATACGCAGTATTTT. It yields the protein CASAFSGSTDTQYF. Complete variable domain (other parts from reference TRBV7-9 and TRBJ2-3): DTGVSQNPRHKITKRGQNVTFRCDPISEHNRLYWYRQTLGQGPEFLTYFQNEAQLEKSRLLSDRFSAERPKGSFSTLEIQRTEQGDSAMYLCASAFSGSTDTQYFGPGTRLTVL.

This sequence joins TRBV12-3 or TRBV12-4 and TRBJ2-5; TRBD1 aligns across 12 bases. The CDR3 covers 16 residues. The junction had 10 bases not matched to a gene; V was cut back by 7 bases and J by 4 bases. The CDR3 region is CASNLSGDRGRETQYF. The DNA for the CDR3 is TGTGCCAGCAACCTCAGCGGGGACAGGGGGCGAGAGACCCAGTACTTC.

This clonotype was observed at least ten times. This chain links TRBV7-9 with TRBJ2-1; 9 bases fit TRBD2. The germline CDR1 and CDR2 sequences are SEHNR and FQNEAQ (reference sequence). Trimming cost V 5 bases and J 8 bases; bases outside gene matches: 10. This CDR3 spans 15 amino acids. CDR3: CASSPPGGGAYEQFF. The CDR3 region has the DNA TGTGCCAGCAGCCCCCCGGGCGGGGGGGCTTATGAGCAGTTCTTC. The entire variable domain, with the rest obtained from reference TRBV7-9 and TRBJ2-1, is as follows: DTGVSQNPRHKITKRGQNVTFRCDPISEHNRLYWYRQTLGQGPEFLTYFQNEAQLEKSRLLSDRFSAERPKGSFSTLEIQRTEQGDSAMYLCASSPPGGGAYEQFFGPGTRLTVL.

This clonotype was detected ten times or more. The chain has TRBV7-8 and TRBJ1-1; perhaps TRBD1 as D (5 bases). Per germline, CDR1 SGHVS and CDR2 FQNEAQ. The length of the CDR3 is 16 residues. Trimming removed 5 bases from V and 2 bases from J, with 18 bases in between. CDR3 protein: CASSASTRGRNTEAFF. CDR3 sequence (DNA): TGTGCCAGCAGCGCTTCGACACGGGGCAGAAACACTGAAGCTTTCTTT.

This clonotype has more than one count but fewer than ten. This chain links TRBV19 with TRBJ1-5; D is ambiguous. Deletions cut 4 bases from V and 3 bases from J, with 13 bases between. CDR3 size: 15 residues. CDR1 LNHDA and CDR2 SQIVND come from the germline V gene (reference sequence). The CDR3 sequence is CASSRTVVVNQPQHF. CDR3 sequence (DNA): TGTGCCAGTAGTAGGACTGTAGTCGTCAATCAGCCCCAGCATTTT. The complete variable domain, with remaining parts taken from reference TRBV19 and TRBJ1-5, reads DGGITQSPKYLFRKEGQNVTLSCEQNLNHDAMYWYRQDPGQGLRLIYYSQIVNDFQKGDIAEGYSVSREKKESFPLTVTSAQKNPTAFYLCASSRTVVVNQPQHFGDGTRLSIL.

The rearrangement uses TRBV14 and TRBJ1-5; 8 nucleotides line up with TRBD1. This CDR3 comprises 15 residues. Losses at the gene ends were 2 bases for V and 5 bases for J; bases not matched to a gene: 5. Germline CDR1 SGHDN, CDR2 FVKESK. The DNA for the CDR3 is TGTGCCAGCAGCCAAACAGGGGGTATTGATCAGCCCCAGCATTTT. It specifies CASSQTGGIDQPQHF.

This clonotype was counted at least ten times. V usage is TRBV7-2 and J usage is TRBJ2-5; 9 bases match TRBD2. V lost 5 bases, J lost 1 base, and 8 bases stayed unmatched. Germline-derived CDR1 and CDR2 are SGHTA and FQGNSA. CDR3 length: 16 amino acids. CDR3 amino acids: CASSQGLAGPQETQYF. The CDR3 DNA reads as TGTGCCAGCAGCCAAGGGCTAGCGGGGCCCCAAGAGACCCAGTACTTC. The variable domain in full, completed from reference TRBV7-2 and TRBJ2-5, reads GAGVSQSPSNKVTEKGKDVELRCDPISGHTALYWYRQSLGQGLEFLIYFQGNSAPDKSGLPSDRFSAERTGGSVSTLTIQRTQQEDSAVYLCASSQGLAGPQETQYFGPGTRLLVL.

This clonotype was observed once. This chain uses TRBV29-1 with TRBJ2-1; possible D gene TRBD1, 5 bases. Trimming took 2 bases from V and 1 from J, leaving 9 bases between them. This CDR3 comprises 14 residues. Per the germline V gene, CDR1 is SQVTM and CDR2 is ANQGSEA. The CDR3 reads CSVERPGSYNEQFF. In nucleotides, the CDR3 is TGCAGCGTTGAACGGCCAGGGTCCTACAATGAGCAGTTCTTC.

This clonotype appeared a few times. V and J are TRBV20-1 and TRBJ2-3, with 11 positions matching TRBD2. V was clipped by 5 bases and J by 0 bases; unmatched bases: 19. Germline values: CDR1 DFQATT, CDR2 SNEGSKA (reference sequence). The CDR3 sequence is 20 residues long. CDR3 amino acids: CSAHGRELAGGSASTDTQYF. The CDR3 DNA is TGCAGTGCTCACGGAAGGGAGCTAGCGGGGGGAAGTGCGAGCACAGATACGCAGTATTTT.

The CDR3 region is CASSYSPGISEPSGEYNEQFF. CDR3 DNA: TGTGCCAGCAGTTACTCACCCGGGATTTCCGAGCCTAGCGGGGAATACAATGAGCAGTTCTTC. The chain is built from TRBV6-8 and TRBJ2-1, with 9 bases matching TRBD2. V shed 0 bases and J 4 bases; nucleotides not matched to a gene: 19. The CDR3 is made up of 21 amino acids. Looked up from germline, CDR1 is MNHGY and CDR2 is SAAAGT.

Ten or more counts support this clonotype. The J gene is TRBJ2-7, the V gene TRBV7-9; D perhaps matches TRBD2 (5 bases). Germline-derived CDR1 and CDR2 are SEHNR and FQNEAQ (reference sequence). This CDR3 contains 12 residues. Trimming stripped 6 bases from V and 2 bases from J, with 8 bases between. CDR3 loop: CASSAGTYEQYF. The CDR3 region has the DNA TGTGCCAGCAGTGCCGGGACCTACGAGCAGTACTTC.

The V and J genes are TRBV6-8 and TRBJ1-6; D is unclear. Trimming pared 4 bases from V and 8 bases from J, leaving 15 bases between. Germline CDR1 MNHGY, CDR2 SAAAGT. The CDR3 has 15 amino acids. CDR3 in DNA: TGTGCCAGCAGTTTACTCAAGGGAAGGGATTCACCCCTCCACTTT. It specifies CASSLLKGRDSPLHF.

The chain has TRBV15 and TRBJ2-1, with D unresolved. The V gene lost 0 bases and the J gene lost 5 bases, with 2 bases spanning the gap. Germline CDR1 reads LNHNV; CDR2 reads YYDKDF (reference sequence). The CDR3 has 12 amino acids. The CDR3 here is CATSRDDNEQFF. The CDR3 bases are TGTGCCACCAGCAGAGACGACAATGAGCAGTTCTTC.

The genes are TRBV5-4 and TRBJ1-2; 9 nucleotides agree with TRBD1. Losses at the gene ends were 4 bases for V and 8 bases for J; bases not matched to a gene: 15. CDR3 length: 16 residues. Germline assignment: CDR1 SGHNT and CDR2 YYREEE (reference sequence). The CDR3 loop reads CASSGPGTGTYRGYTF. The CDR3, as DNA: TGTGCCAGCAGCGGTCCCGGGACAGGGACATATCGAGGCTACACCTTC.

This clonotype has more than one count but fewer than ten. The J gene is TRBJ2-4, the V gene TRBV14; D tentatively reads TRBD1 or TRBD2 (6 bases each). V was trimmed by 4 bases and J by 0 bases, leaving 16 bases between them. The CDR3 loop spans 17 amino acids. Germline lookup yields CDR1 SGHDN and CDR2 FVKESK. This chain's CDR3 is CASSPGTGGLAKNIQYF. In DNA form, the CDR3 reads TGTGCCAGCAGCCCCGGAACCGGGGGCTTAGCCAAAAACATTCAGTACTTC.

This clonotype has at least ten counts. The rearrangement links TRBV7-9 to TRBJ1-2; the D gene is possibly TRBD1 (6 bases). The germline V gene has CDR1 SEHNR and CDR2 FQNEAQ (reference sequence). The CDR3 totals 16 residues. Trimming shortened V by 5 bases and J by 5 bases, and 21 bases separated the two germline ends. For the CDR3, the DNA is TGTGCCAGCAGCGATTTCATTGACCGGGACATATATGGCTACACCTTC. Translating it yields CASSDFIDRDIYGYTF.

The V gene is TRBV14, the J gene TRBJ2-1; 10 bases agree with TRBD2. V lost 8 bases, J lost 2 bases, and 6 bases stayed unmatched. The CDR3 runs to 15 residues. Per the germline V gene, CDR1 is SGHDN and CDR2 is FVKESK. CDR3 DNA: TGTGCCAGCCGAACTAGCGGGGACCCCTACAATGAGCAGTTCTTC. This encodes CASRTSGDPYNEQFF.

This clonotype was recorded many times. The J gene is TRBJ1-1, the V gene TRBV6-5; TRBD1 matches 7 bases. The CDR3 length is 17 residues. The V and J ends lost 1 base and 1 base, in that order; junction bases with no gene match: 9. Germline-derived CDR1 and CDR2 are MNHEY and SVGAGI. The CDR3 loop reads CASSYFTGAGRNTEAFF. CDR3 DNA: TGTGCCAGCAGTTACTTCACAGGGGCGGGGAGGAACACTGAAGCTTTCTTT.